The entry below describes one T cell receptor beta chain. This record belongs to a study of blood T cell repertoires in COVID-19. About the study: The samples span acute and convalescent COVID-19 from the United States, Italy and Spain. T cells, B-cell-depleted T cells, or PBMCs supplied cDNA or gDNA.

The germline V gene has CDR1 MNHEY and CDR2 SVGAGI. The CDR3 totals 15 residues. V trimming: 8 bases; J trimming: 6 bases; junction bases outside the gene matches: 11. Original data processing: Reference gene primers were amplified, and this amplification served to estimate nucleated cell counts. Using immunoSEQ multiplex PCR, the repertoire was profiled, and TCRdb retains in-frame clones only, with some absent. V, J and clone size reflect that table, while D and trimming were determined from the DNA. In the table there are 160,000 or so clones, about four fifths of which are singletons. The chain joins TRBV6-5 to TRBJ2-7; 12 nucleotides agree with TRBD1. The sequencing input was peripheral blood. This receptor was obtained from a woman older than 75 with acute or convalescent COVID-19. The CDR3 is CASQRGDRGPTEQYF. Here the CDR3 DNA reads TGTGCCAGCCAAAGGGGGGACAGGGGGCCTACCGAGCAGTACTTC.